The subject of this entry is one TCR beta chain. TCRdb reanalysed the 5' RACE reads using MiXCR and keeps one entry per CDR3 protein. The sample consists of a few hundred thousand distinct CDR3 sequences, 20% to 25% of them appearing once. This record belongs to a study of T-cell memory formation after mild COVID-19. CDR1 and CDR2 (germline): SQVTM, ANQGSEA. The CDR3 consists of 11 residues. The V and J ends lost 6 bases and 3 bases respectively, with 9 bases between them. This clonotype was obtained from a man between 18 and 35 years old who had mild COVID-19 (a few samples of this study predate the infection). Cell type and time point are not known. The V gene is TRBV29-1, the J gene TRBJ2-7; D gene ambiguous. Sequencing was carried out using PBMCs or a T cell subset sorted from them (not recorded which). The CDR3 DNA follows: TGCAGCGTGGAAACCAGCTACGAGCAGTACTTC. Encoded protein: CSVETSYEQYF.